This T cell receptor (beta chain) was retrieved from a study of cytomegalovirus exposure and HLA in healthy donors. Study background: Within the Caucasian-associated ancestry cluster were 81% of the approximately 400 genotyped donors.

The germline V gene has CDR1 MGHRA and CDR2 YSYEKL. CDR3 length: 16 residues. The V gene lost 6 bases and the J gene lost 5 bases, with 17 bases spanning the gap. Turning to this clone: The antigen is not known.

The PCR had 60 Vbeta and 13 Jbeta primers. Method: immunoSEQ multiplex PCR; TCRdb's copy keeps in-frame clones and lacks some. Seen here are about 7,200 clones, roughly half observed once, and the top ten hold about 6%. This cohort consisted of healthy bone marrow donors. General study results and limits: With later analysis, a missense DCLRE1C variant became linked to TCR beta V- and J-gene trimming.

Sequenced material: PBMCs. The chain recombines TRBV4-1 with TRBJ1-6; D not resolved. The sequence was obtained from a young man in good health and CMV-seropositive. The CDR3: CASRNRRAGDNSPLHF. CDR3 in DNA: TGCGCCAGCAGAAATAGGAGGGCGGGCGATAATTCACCCCTCCACTTT.